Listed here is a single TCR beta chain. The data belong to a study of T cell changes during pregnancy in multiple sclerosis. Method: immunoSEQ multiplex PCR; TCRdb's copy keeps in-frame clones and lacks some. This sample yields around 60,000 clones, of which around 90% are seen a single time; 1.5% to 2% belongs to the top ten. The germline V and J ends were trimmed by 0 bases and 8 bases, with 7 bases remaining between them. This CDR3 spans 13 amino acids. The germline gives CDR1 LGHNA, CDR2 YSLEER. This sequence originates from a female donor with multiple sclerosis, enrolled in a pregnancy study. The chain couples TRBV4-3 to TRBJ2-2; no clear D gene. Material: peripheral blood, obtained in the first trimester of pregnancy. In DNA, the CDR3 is TGCGCCAGCAGCCAAGACCTTCGGGGGGAGCTGTTTTTT. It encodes CASSQDLRGELFF.